The 15 T cell receptor beta chains in this list originate from one sample, sequenced in a study of blood T cell repertoires in COVID-19. Only in-frame clones appear in the TCRdb table, and some are missing; sequencing was by immunoSEQ multiplex PCR. Of 200,000 or so clones in the sample, about three quarters are singletons; the top ten hold roughly 6%. The sequenced material came from peripheral blood. These receptors all come from a woman in her seventies with acute or convalescent COVID-19.

The chain is built from TRBV5-1 and TRBJ1-1; weak D call: TRBD1 (5 bases). The CDR3 length is 13 residues. Trimming left V 3 bases short and J 1 base short, with 7 bases between. The germline V gene has CDR1 SGHRS and CDR2 YFSETQ. CDR3 sequence reads: CASSSTGNTEAFF. DNA for the CDR3: TGCGCCAGCAGCTCCACAGGGAACACTGAAGCTTTCTTT. The variable domain in full, completed from reference TRBV5-1 and TRBJ1-1, reads KAGVTQTPRYLIKTRGQQVTLSCSPISGHRSVSWYQQTPGQGLQFLFEYFSETQRNKGNFPGRFSGRQFSNSRSEMNVSTLELGDSALYLCASSSTGNTEAFFGQGTRLTVV.

V and J are TRBV28 and TRBJ2-7; 13 bases agree with TRBD2. CDR1 MDHEN and CDR2 SYDVKM come from the germline V gene. The CDR3 sequence is 17 residues long. The V gene end was trimmed by 6 bases and the J gene end by 1 base; junction bases not matched to a gene: 9. The CDR3 region is CASRTLGLAGESYEQYF. The DNA for the CDR3 is TGTGCCAGCAGAACCCTAGGACTAGCGGGAGAATCCTACGAGCAGTACTTC. The full variable domain, its missing parts supplied by reference TRBV28 and TRBJ2-7, is DVKVTQSSRYLVKRTGEKVFLECVQDMDHENMFWYRQDPGLGLRLIYFSYDVKMKEKGDIPEGYSVSREKKERFSLILESASTNQTSMYLCASRTLGLAGESYEQYFGPGTRLTVT.

V is TRBV27 and J is TRBJ1-6; TRBD1 is a possible D gene (6 bases). Trimming shortened V by 7 bases and J by 0 bases, and 13 bases separated the two germline ends. The CDR3 spans 16 residues. The V gene's germline CDR1 is MNHEY and CDR2 SMNVEV (reference sequence). The CDR3 DNA sequence: TGTGCCAGCACCCTCTCAGGGGTCTCCTATAATTCACCCCTCCACTTT. It is translated as CASTLSGVSYNSPLHF.

The gene calls are TRBV18 and TRBJ2-2, with D tentatively TRBD1 (5 bases). CDR3 length: 14 residues. Germline CDR1 reads KGHSH; CDR2 reads LQKENI. V was shortened by 2 bases and J by 10 bases, with 14 bases between the two germline ends. The CDR3 region has the DNA TGTGCCAGCTCACCAGCTCAGGGCTCCCTGGAGCTGTTTTTT. This encodes CASSPAQGSLELFF.

The chain has TRBV9 and TRBJ2-1; TRBD2 matches 10 bases. The CDR3 has 15 amino acids. The J segment lost 4 bases and the V segment lost 3 bases, leaving 4 bases of the junction unmatched. Germline CDR1 reads SGDLS; CDR2 reads YYNGEE. CDR3 nucleotides: TGTGCCAGCAGCGCAAGGACTAGCGGTTACAATGAGCAGTTCTTC. As protein: CASSARTSGYNEQFF.

The chain combines TRBV11-2 with TRBJ2-7; TRBD2 matches 10 bases. V shed 6 bases, J shed 2 bases, and the junction held 4 bases outside the gene matches. CDR1 SGHAT and CDR2 FQNNGV come from the germline V gene. This CDR3 has 14 residues. CDR3 loop: CASRTLAGPYEQYF. The CDR3, as DNA: TGTGCCAGCAGGACACTAGCGGGGCCCTACGAGCAGTACTTC.

The rearrangement joins TRBV3-1 (or the pseudogene TRBV3-2) to TRBJ2-7; 11 bases line up with TRBD2. CDR1 is LGHDT, CDR2 YNNKEL, per germline (reference sequence). V was clipped by 4 bases and J by 9 bases; unmatched bases: 11. CDR3 length: 15 amino acids. CDR3 loop: CASSRGTSGTWGQYF. The CDR3 DNA reads as TGTGCCAGCAGCCGCGGGACTAGCGGAACCTGGGGGCAGTACTTC.

The V call is TRBV24-1, the J call TRBJ2-1; 11 nucleotides match TRBD1. After removal of 4 bases from V and 2 bases from J, the junction contained 3 bases not matched to a gene. This CDR3 has 16 residues. Germline CDR1 is KGHDR and CDR2 is SFDVKD. CDR3 DNA: TGTGCCACCAGTGACCCGGGACAGGGGGCCTACAATGAGCAGTTCTTC. It translates to CATSDPGQGAYNEQFF.

The rearrangement joins TRBV11-2 to TRBJ1-1; 8 nucleotides line up with TRBD1. V was pared by 5 bases and J by 1 base, with 6 bases of the junction left unmatched. CDR3 length: 15 residues. Germline CDR1 and CDR2: SGHAT and FQNNGV. CDR3 amino acids: CASSVPGTGNTEAFF. CDR3 coding DNA: TGTGCCAGCAGCGTCCCCGGGACAGGGAACACTGAAGCTTTCTTT.

The chain couples TRBV25-1 to TRBJ2-1; the D gene is possibly TRBD2 (6 bases). The germline gives CDR1 MGHDK, CDR2 SYGVNS. The CDR3 is 14 amino acids. Trimming removed 0 bases from V and 5 bases from J, with 8 bases in between. The CDR3: CASSEYGSHNEQFF. CDR3 nucleotide sequence: TGTGCCAGCAGTGAATACGGGAGCCACAATGAGCAGTTCTTC.

The rearrangement links TRBV6-5 to TRBJ1-5; 10 bases map to TRBD1. The junction had 7 bases not matched to a gene; V was cut back by 6 bases and J by 5 bases. CDR3 length equals 15 residues. Germline V gene lookup returns CDR1 MNHEY and CDR2 SVGAGI. The DNA of the CDR3 is TGTGCCAGCAGACCATTGACAGGGGGCTATCAGCCCCAGCATTTT. Its protein is CASRPLTGGYQPQHF.

This clone came up a few times. The V and J genes are TRBV2 and TRBJ2-2, with 10 bases fitting TRBD2. V was clipped by 2 bases and J by 4 bases; unmatched bases: 4. The CDR3 runs 16 residues. Germline V gives CDR1 SNHLY, CDR2 FYNNEI. The CDR3 DNA reads as TGTGCCAGCAGTGAATTTGCTAGCGGGAGCACCGGGGAGCTGTTTTTT. Translation gives CASSEFASGSTGELFF.

This chain joins TRBV27 and TRBJ2-7; weak D call: TRBD2 (6 bases). The CDR3 runs to 16 residues. The V and J ends lost 5 bases and 0 bases respectively, with 17 bases between them. Germline CDR1 is MNHEY and CDR2 is SMNVEV (reference sequence). The CDR3 spells CASSRVEGSFSYEQYF. CDR3 nucleotides: TGTGCCAGCAGTCGGGTGGAGGGGTCTTTCTCCTACGAGCAGTACTTC.

The chain links TRBV5-5 to TRBJ1-5, with D possibly matching TRBD1 (6 bases). Germline CDR1 reads SGHKS; CDR2 reads YYEKEE (reference sequence). The CDR3 covers 14 residues. The ends were cut back, 2 bases at V and 2 bases at J, with 8 bases in the middle. CDR3 nucleotides: TGTGCCAGCAGCTTAGAGGGGGGCAATCAGCCCCAGCATTTT. Protein sequence: CASSLEGGNQPQHF.

CDR3 amino acids: CASSVGNTEAFF. The CDR3, as DNA: TGTGCCAGCAGCGTCGGGAACACTGAAGCTTTCTTT. V usage is TRBV12-3 or TRBV12-4 and J usage is TRBJ1-1; D is ambiguous. This CDR3 comprises 12 residues. The ends were cut back, 6 bases at V and 1 base at J, with 6 bases in the middle.